The 2 T cell receptor beta chains listed next were all sequenced from one sample in a study of T cell repertoires in ileal Crohn's disease. Sequenced by immunoSEQ multiplex PCR; TCRdb stores in-frame clones only, minus some. The table lists about 15,000 clones, roughly 88% of them singletons, with 4.5% to 6% in the top ten. Source material: ileal tissue. These receptors all come from an adult with Crohn's disease.

The chain couples TRBV29-1 to TRBJ2-5, with D hard to call. CDR1 and CDR2 from the germline V gene are SQVTM and ANQGSEA. With 2 bases removed from V and 2 bases from J, the gap between germline ends came to 9 bases. There are 13 residues in the CDR3. The CDR3 DNA reads as TGCAGCGTTGAATATAGCCAGCAAGAGACCCAGTACTTC. This encodes CSVEYSQQETQYF.

The V call is TRBV25-1, the J call TRBJ2-1; 8 bases match TRBD1. Germline CDR1 reads MGHDK; CDR2 reads SYGVNS. V was clipped by 5 bases and J by 10 bases; unmatched bases: 16. The length of the CDR3 is 16 residues. CDR3 sequence: CASSTPDRARSGEQFF. The CDR3 DNA sequence: TGTGCCAGCAGTACCCCGGACAGGGCCCGATCTGGAGAGCAGTTCTTC.